Shown below are 16 T cell receptor beta chains from a single sample sequenced in a study of cytotoxic CD8 clonotypes in ibrutinib-treated CLL. Profiling relied on immunoSEQ multiplex PCR, and the TCRdb table lists in-frame clones only, not all of them. The sample carries 30,000 to 40,000 clones, approximately 70% recorded once. Material: PBMCs, obtained before ibrutinib treatment. These receptors were obtained from a human donor with chronic lymphocytic leukemia.

With respect to this clone: The junction departs from the called germline gene at one end, perhaps through a read error. The genes are TRBV7-2 and TRBJ1-2; 8 positions agree with TRBD1. Germline V gene data show CDR1 as SGHTA and CDR2 as FQGNSA. This CDR3 contains 12 residues. CDR3 loop: CASSFTGTGTNF. In DNA, the CDR3 is TGTGCCAGCAGCTTTACCGGGACAGGAACTAACTTC.

This clone was observed a handful of times. This sequence joins TRBV2 and TRBJ1-5; D is unresolved. Germline V CDR1 and CDR2: SNHLY, FYNNEI. The CDR3 totals 14 residues. The V and J ends lost 4 bases and 1 base respectively, with 8 bases between them. CDR3 bases: TGTGCCAGCAGTGCGGGTGACAGCAATCAGCCCCAGCATTTT. Protein: CASSAGDSNQPQHF.

J is TRBJ1-6 and V is TRBV6-1, with 7 positions matching TRBD1. The CDR3 runs to 19 residues. Germline CDR1 reads MNHNS; CDR2 reads SASEGT. V gave up 0 bases and J gave up 3 bases; unmatched junction bases: 11. In DNA form, the CDR3 reads TGTGCCAGCAGTGAAGCCAGTTGGGGGACAGCGGGCTATAATTCACCCCTCCACTTT. Its translation is CASSEASWGTAGYNSPLHF.

Details on this clone: One junction end disagrees with the germline gene, perhaps due to a read error. The V gene is TRBV2, the J gene TRBJ1-3; D is uncertain. The CDR3 is made up of 11 amino acids. Germline V gives CDR1 SNHLY, CDR2 FYNNEI. The chain's CDR3 is CASREGNTIYF. In DNA, the CDR3 is TGTGCCAGCAGGGAAGGAAACACCATATATTTT.

This clone was observed a few times. The V gene is TRBV29-1, the J gene TRBJ1-2, with D hard to call. Germline V CDR1 and CDR2: SQVTM, ANQGSEA. V lost 4 bases and J lost 2, with 8 bases in between. This CDR3 region has 12 residues. CDR3 region: CSVVAVNYGYTF. CDR3 DNA: TGCAGCGTTGTAGCAGTGAACTATGGCTACACCTTC.

By frequency in the sample, this clone is large (0.1 to 1%). V gene TRBV19 combines with J gene TRBJ1-1; 10 bases line up with TRBD1. V was clipped by 8 bases and J by 0 bases; unmatched bases: 3. The CDR3 spans 14 residues. The germline CDR1 and CDR2 sequences are LNHDA and SQIVND (reference sequence). The CDR3 region is CASGQGVLNTEAFF. The CDR3 DNA is TGTGCCAGTGGACAGGGGGTATTGAACACTGAAGCTTTCTTT.

A single count supports this clone. This chain uses TRBV13 with TRBJ2-3; D is possibly TRBD2 (6 bases). With 4 bases removed from V and 0 bases from J, the gap between germline ends came to 17 bases. The CDR3 sequence is 17 residues long. Germline V gene data show CDR1 as PRHDT and CDR2 as FYEKMQ (reference sequence). The CDR3 nucleotides are TGTGCCAGCAGCTCCGGAGGTGGGACTTATAGCACAGATACGCAGTATTTT. Translated: CASSSGGGTYSTDTQYF.

The V and J genes are TRBV4-3 and TRBJ2-1; no clear D. The CDR3 has 13 residues. CDR1 is LGHNA and CDR2 is YSLEER in the germline V gene. V lost 3 bases, J lost 4 bases, and 7 bases lay in between. The CDR3 DNA is TGCGCCAGCAGCCACTCCGGGTACAATGAGCAGTTCTTC. Its protein is CASSHSGYNEQFF.

This clone was recorded only once. This sequence joins TRBV27 and TRBJ2-3, with 8 bases identical to TRBD1. Trimming removed 7 bases from V and 0 bases from J; junction bases left unmatched: 9. The CDR3 contains 16 residues. Germline assignment: CDR1 MNHEY and CDR2 SMNVEV (reference sequence). CDR3 region: CASTPARDRSTDTQYF. CDR3 coding DNA: TGTGCCAGCACCCCGGCCCGGGACAGGAGCACAGATACGCAGTATTTT.

The J gene is TRBJ2-3, the V gene TRBV18; TRBD2 agrees at 8 bases. Germline V gene lookup returns CDR1 KGHSH and CDR2 LQKENI. The CDR3 extends over 18 amino acids. The V gene end was trimmed by 3 bases and the J gene end by 2 bases; junction bases not matched to a gene: 13. The CDR3 DNA reads as TGTGCCAGCTCACCTGTCGGGGGGGCAGTCGAGACCACAGATACGCAGTATTTT. Translation gives CASSPVGGAVETTDTQYF. The variable domain in full, with the rest retrieved from reference TRBV18 and TRBJ2-3, is NAGVMQNPRHLVRRRGQEARLRCSPMKGHSHVYWYRQLPEEGLKFMVYLQKENIIDESGMPKERFSAEFPKEGPSILRIQQVVRGDSAAYFCASSPVGGAVETTDTQYFGPGTRLTVL.

The CDR3, as DNA: TGTGCCAGCAGATTCGATAGCGTTTATGGCTACACCTTC. Translation: CASRFDSVYGYTF. The rearrangement joins TRBV6-5 to TRBJ1-2; D not resolved. CDR1 MNHEY and CDR2 SVGAGI come from the germline V gene. The CDR3 sequence is 13 residues long. Trimming took 6 bases from V and 5 from J, leaving 13 bases between them.

On this clone: Distinct nucleotide sequences in the sample also encode this CDR3. The rearrangement uses TRBV19 and TRBJ2-5; the D call may be TRBD1 or TRBD2 (5 bases each). The CDR3 covers 14 residues. CDR1 is LNHDA and CDR2 is SQIVND in the germline V gene (reference sequence). Trimming pared 5 bases from V and 5 bases from J, leaving 15 bases between. The CDR3 here is CASSSRGRRETQYF. Here the CDR3 DNA reads TGTGCCAGTAGTTCTAGGGGACGGCGGGAGACCCAGTACTTC.

This chain joins TRBV25-1 and TRBJ1-4; D is undetermined. With 3 bases removed from V and 4 bases from J, the gap between germline ends came to 6 bases. CDR3 length equals 13 residues. CDR1 MGHDK and CDR2 SYGVNS come from the germline V gene. The CDR3 DNA sequence: TGTGCCAGCAGTGACGCCTTTAATGAAAAACTGTTTTTT. Translated: CASSDAFNEKLFF.

The chain combines TRBV29-1 with TRBJ2-2, with 14 bases identical to TRBD2. V lost 1 base and J lost 4; bases outside the gene matches: 8. This CDR3 contains 18 residues. From germline, CDR1 is SQVTM and CDR2 ANQGSEA. CDR3 nucleotides: TGCAGCGTTGAAGCCGTGACTAGCGGGGGGGCGGTCACCGGGGAGCTGTTTTTT. Residues: CSVEAVTSGGAVTGELFF.

The CDR3 DNA follows: TGTGCCTGGAGTCTAGCAGGGGGTAACTATGGCTACACCTTC. Its protein is CAWSLAGGNYGYTF. The V gene is TRBV30, the J gene TRBJ1-2; 7 bases map to TRBD1. Germline V CDR1 and CDR2: GTSNPN, SVGIG (reference sequence). The CDR3 runs to 14 residues. V shed 2 bases and J 1 base; nucleotides not matched to a gene: 4.

This chain joins TRBV7-2 and TRBJ2-1; 12 bases match TRBD2. The CDR3 is 15 amino acids. The V gene's germline CDR1 is SGHTA and CDR2 FQGNSA. The junction had 6 bases not matched to a gene; V was cut back by 4 bases and J by 8 bases. The CDR3 DNA follows: TGTGCCAGCAGCTCTAGCGGGGGGGCGTTGGATGAGCAGTTCTTC. It encodes CASSSSGGALDEQFF.